The clone carrying this T cell receptor (beta chain) counts as medium-sized. TCRdb reprocessed the RT-PCR reads via MiXCR and lists one record per CDR3 protein. The sample includes around 23,000 distinct CDR3 sequences, approximately 39% of them seen just once. These data are taken from a study of patients and donors after allogeneic stem cell transplantation. CDR3 size: 16 residues. V dropped 6 bases and J dropped 7 bases, with 19 bases sitting between them. The germline V gene has CDR1 MNHEY and CDR2 SMNVEV (reference sequence). The sequenced material came from blood, either unsorted or a sorted T cell fraction (not recorded which). The TCR sequence derives from a human donor who was either an allogeneic HSCT recipient or a stem cell or donor lymphocyte infusion donor (not recorded which). It is not recorded whose cells these are; they may come from a transplant donor. The rearrangement joins TRBV27 to TRBJ1-6; D unclear. The DNA for the CDR3 is TGTGCCAGCAGCCCGCCCGGGGAGATGAGAAATTCACCCCTCCACTTT. Translated, it gives CASSPPGEMRNSPLHF.